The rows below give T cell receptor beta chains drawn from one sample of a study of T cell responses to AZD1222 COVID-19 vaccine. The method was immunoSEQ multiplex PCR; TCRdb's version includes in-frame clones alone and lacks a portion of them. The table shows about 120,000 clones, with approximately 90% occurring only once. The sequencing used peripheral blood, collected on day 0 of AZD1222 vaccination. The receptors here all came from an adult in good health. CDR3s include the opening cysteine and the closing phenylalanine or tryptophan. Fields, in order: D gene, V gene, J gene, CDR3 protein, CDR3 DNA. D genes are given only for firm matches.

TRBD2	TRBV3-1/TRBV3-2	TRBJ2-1	CASSQEGLTGNYNEQFF	TGTGCCAGCAGCCAAGAGGGACTAACTGGTAATTACAATGAGCAGTTCTTC
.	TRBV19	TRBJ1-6	CASSQGWHSPLHF	TGTGCCAGTAGTCAGGGTTGGCATTCACCCCTCCACTTT
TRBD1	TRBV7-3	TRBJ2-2	CASREGQGNTGELFF	TGTGCCAGCCGTGAGGGACAGGGGAACACCGGGGAGCTGTTTTTT
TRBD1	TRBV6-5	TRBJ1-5	CASRGQGNQPQHF	TGTGCCAGCAGGGGACAGGGCAATCAGCCCCAGCATTTT
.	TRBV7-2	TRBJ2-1	CASSLGLVSYEQFF	TGTGCCAGCAGCTTAGGGCTAGTGAGCTATGAGCAGTTCTTC
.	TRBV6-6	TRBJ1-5	CATSDPEGNQPQHF	TGTGCCACCTCGGACCCGGAGGGCAATCAGCCCCAGCATTTT
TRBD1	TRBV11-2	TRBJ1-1	CASSLDNPGTGAEEAFF	TGTGCCAGCAGCTTAGATAATCCCGGGACAGGGGCCGAGGAAGCTTTCTTT
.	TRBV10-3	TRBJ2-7	CAISRTATWDEQYF	TGTGCCATCAGTCGGACGGCTACATGGGACGAGCAGTACTTC
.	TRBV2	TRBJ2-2	CASKAGDGVWTGELFF	TGTGCCAGCAAGGCAGGGGATGGAGTTTGGACCGGGGAGCTGTTTTTT
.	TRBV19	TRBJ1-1	CASSSPTLDTEAFF	TGTGCCAGTAGTAGTCCCACTCTGGACACTGAAGCTTTCTTT